Following are 9 T cell receptor beta chains from one sample sequenced in a study of blood T cell repertoires in COVID-19. Assay: immunoSEQ multiplex PCR; the TCRdb copy retains only in-frame clones and omits some. The sample includes approximately 250,000 clones, approximately 89% of them seen just once. The sequenced sample consisted of PBMCs or T cells enriched from blood (not recorded which). All receptors come from a man aged 35-49 years who had been exposed to COVID-19.

The J gene is TRBJ2-7, the V gene TRBV11-2; 8 nucleotides align to TRBD1. With V trimmed by 4 bases and J by 6 bases, 11 bases remained unmatched. The CDR3 length is 15 residues. The germline V gene has CDR1 SGHAT and CDR2 FQNNGV. CDR3: CASSYRTGTSGEQYF. Written as DNA, the CDR3 is TGTGCCAGCAGCTACCGGACAGGGACGAGCGGCGAGCAGTACTTC.

CDR3 protein: CASSQEANGNQPQHF. The CDR3 DNA reads as TGCGCCAGCAGCCAAGAGGCCAACGGCAATCAGCCCCAGCATTTT. The rearrangement joins TRBV4-1 to TRBJ1-5; D is unresolved. The germline V gene encodes CDR1 MGHRA and CDR2 YSYEKL. Deletions cut 0 bases from V and 2 bases from J, with 8 bases between. This CDR3 is 15 amino acids long.

V usage is TRBV9 and J usage is TRBJ2-5; D is unclear. The ends were cut back, 4 bases at V and 2 bases at J, with 9 bases in the middle. This CDR3 is 13 amino acids long. Germline V CDR1 and CDR2: SGDLS, YYNGEE. The CDR3 protein is CASSLETQETQYF. In DNA form, the CDR3 reads TGTGCCAGCAGCCTCGAAACTCAAGAGACCCAGTACTTC.

This chain uses TRBV28 with TRBJ2-3; TRBD2 matches at 7 bases. The CDR3 runs to 14 residues. The ends lost 6 bases at V and 2 bases at J; junction bases unmatched: 5. Germline V gene data show CDR1 as MDHEN and CDR2 as SYDVKM. CDR3 bases: TGTGCCAGCAGGCTAGCGGCATACACAGATACGCAGTATTTT. It encodes CASRLAAYTDTQYF. The variable domain in full, with the rest retrieved from reference TRBV28 and TRBJ2-3, is DVKVTQSSRYLVKRTGEKVFLECVQDMDHENMFWYRQDPGLGLRLIYFSYDVKMKEKGDIPEGYSVSREKKERFSLILESASTNQTSMYLCASRLAAYTDTQYFGPGTRLTVL.

The gene calls are TRBV5-1 and TRBJ2-2; tentative D call: TRBD2 (6 bases). The germline CDR1 and CDR2 sequences are SGHRS and YFSETQ. The CDR3 length is 17 residues. Trimming shortened V by 4 bases and J by 5 bases, and 21 bases separated the two germline ends. The CDR3, as DNA: TGCGCCAGCAGCCCGGGGGTTAGCGCAGGAGGGACCGGGGAGCTGTTTTTT. It is translated as CASSPGVSAGGTGELFF.

The CDR3 is CASSVFDTGNTEAFF. In DNA, the CDR3 is TGTGCCAGCAGCGTATTCGATACCGGGAACACTGAAGCTTTCTTT. This rearrangement joins TRBV9 to TRBJ1-1; D uncertain. Germline V CDR1 and CDR2: SGDLS, YYNGEE. Between the trimmed V and J ends, which lost 1 base and 1 base, there was a span of 11 bases. This CDR3 is 15 amino acids long.

The chain combines TRBV28 with TRBJ2-7; D perhaps matches TRBD1 (6 bases). Germline V lookup: CDR1 MDHEN, CDR2 SYDVKM. This CDR3 region has 13 residues. With 7 bases removed from V and 4 bases from J, the gap between germline ends came to 14 bases. CDR3 protein: CASTRQDAYEQYF. The CDR3 coding sequence is TGTGCCAGCACCCGACAGGATGCGTACGAGCAGTACTTC.

Only one count was recorded for this clone. The chain employs TRBV15 and TRBJ2-1; 7 bases map to TRBD2. CDR1 and CDR2 (germline): LNHNV, YYDKDF (reference sequence). This CDR3 region has 12 residues. J was trimmed by 9 bases and V by 1 base; bases with no gene match: 0. CDR3 sequence reads: CATSRAGGEQFF. CDR3 in DNA: TGTGCCACCAGCAGAGCGGGGGGTGAGCAGTTCTTC.

V and J are TRBV3-1 (or the pseudogene TRBV3-2) and TRBJ1-1; 8 bases are a match to TRBD1. Germline CDR1 LGHDT, CDR2 YNNKEL (reference sequence). After removal of 0 bases from V and 1 base from J, the junction contained 1 base not matched to a gene. The CDR3 totals 15 residues. CDR3: CASSQEGQGNTEAFF. For the CDR3, the DNA is TGTGCCAGCAGCCAAGAAGGACAGGGGAACACTGAAGCTTTCTTT.